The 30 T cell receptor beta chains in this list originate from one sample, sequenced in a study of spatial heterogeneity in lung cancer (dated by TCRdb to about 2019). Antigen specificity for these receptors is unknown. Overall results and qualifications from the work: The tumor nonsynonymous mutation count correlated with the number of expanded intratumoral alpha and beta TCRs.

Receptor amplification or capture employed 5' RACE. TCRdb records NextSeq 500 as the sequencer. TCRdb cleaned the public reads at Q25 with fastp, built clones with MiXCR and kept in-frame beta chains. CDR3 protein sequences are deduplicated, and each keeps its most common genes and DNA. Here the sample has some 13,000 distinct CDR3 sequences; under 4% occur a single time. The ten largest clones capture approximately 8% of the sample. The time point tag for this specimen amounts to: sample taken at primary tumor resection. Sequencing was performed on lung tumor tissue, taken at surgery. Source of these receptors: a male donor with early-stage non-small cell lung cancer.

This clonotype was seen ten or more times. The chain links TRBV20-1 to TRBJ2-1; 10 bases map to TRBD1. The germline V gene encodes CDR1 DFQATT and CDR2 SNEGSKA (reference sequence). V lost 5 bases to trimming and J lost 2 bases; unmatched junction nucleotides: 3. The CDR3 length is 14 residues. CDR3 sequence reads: CSAQTGGAYNEQFF. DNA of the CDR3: TGCAGTGCTCAGACAGGGGGCGCCTACAATGAGCAGTTCTTC.

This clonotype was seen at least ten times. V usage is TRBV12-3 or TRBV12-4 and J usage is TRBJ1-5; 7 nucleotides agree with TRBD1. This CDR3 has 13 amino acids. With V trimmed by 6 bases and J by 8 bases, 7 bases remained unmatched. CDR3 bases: TGTGCCAGCAGCCCACAGGGGAGGGAGCCCCAGCATTTT. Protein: CASSPQGREPQHF.

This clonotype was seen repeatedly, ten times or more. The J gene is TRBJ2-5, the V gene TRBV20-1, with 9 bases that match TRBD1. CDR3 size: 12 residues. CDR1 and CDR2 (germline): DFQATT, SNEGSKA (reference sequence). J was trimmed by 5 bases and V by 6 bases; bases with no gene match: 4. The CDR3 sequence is CSAYGQGETQYF. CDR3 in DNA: TGCAGTGCCTATGGACAGGGGGAGACCCAGTACTTC.

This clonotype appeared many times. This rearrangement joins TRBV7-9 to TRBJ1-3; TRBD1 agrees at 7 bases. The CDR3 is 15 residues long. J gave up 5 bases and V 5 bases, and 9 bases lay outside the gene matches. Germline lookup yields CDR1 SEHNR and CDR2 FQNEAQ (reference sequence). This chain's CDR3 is CASSTDRENRNTIYF. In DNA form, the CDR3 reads TGTGCCAGCAGCACAGACAGGGAGAATAGAAACACCATATATTTT.

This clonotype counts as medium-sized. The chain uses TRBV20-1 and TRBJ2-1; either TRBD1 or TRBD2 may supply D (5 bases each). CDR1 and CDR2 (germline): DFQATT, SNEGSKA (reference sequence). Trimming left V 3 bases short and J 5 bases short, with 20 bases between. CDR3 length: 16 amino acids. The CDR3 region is CSASPFQGVRNNEQFF. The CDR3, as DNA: TGCAGTGCTAGCCCCTTCCAGGGAGTACGTAACAATGAGCAGTTCTTC.

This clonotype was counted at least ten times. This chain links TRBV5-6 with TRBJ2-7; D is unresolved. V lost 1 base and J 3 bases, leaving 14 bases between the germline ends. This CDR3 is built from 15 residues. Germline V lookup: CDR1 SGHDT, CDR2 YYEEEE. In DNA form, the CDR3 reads TGTGCCAGCAGCTTGATTCAGGTGCAATTCTACGAGCAGTACTTC. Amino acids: CASSLIQVQFYEQYF.

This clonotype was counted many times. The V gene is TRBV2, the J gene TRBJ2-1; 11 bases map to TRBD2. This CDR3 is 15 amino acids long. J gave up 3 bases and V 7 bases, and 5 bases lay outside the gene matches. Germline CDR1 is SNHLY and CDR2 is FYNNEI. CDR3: CASKLAGEGYNEQFF. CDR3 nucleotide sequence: TGTGCCAGCAAACTAGCGGGAGAGGGCTACAATGAGCAGTTCTTC.

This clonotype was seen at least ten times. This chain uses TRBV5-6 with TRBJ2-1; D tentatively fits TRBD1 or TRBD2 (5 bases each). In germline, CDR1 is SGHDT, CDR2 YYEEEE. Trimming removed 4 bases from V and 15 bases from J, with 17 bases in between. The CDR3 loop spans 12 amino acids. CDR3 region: CASSPTERVPFF. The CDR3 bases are TGTGCCAGCAGCCCGACAGAGAGGGTACCGTTCTTC.

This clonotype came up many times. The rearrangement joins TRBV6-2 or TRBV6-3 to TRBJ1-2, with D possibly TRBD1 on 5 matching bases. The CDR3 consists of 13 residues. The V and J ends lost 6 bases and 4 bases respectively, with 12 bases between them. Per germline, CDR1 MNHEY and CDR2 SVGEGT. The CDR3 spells CASSQTVSYGYTF. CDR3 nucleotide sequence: TGTGCCAGCAGCCAGACAGTCAGCTATGGCTACACCTTC.

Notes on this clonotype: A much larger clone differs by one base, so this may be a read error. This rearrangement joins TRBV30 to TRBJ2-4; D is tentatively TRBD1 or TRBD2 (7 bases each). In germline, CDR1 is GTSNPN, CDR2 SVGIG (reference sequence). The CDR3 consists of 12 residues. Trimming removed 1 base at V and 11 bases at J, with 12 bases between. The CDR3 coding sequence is TGTGCCTGGAGTGGGGGGGGACAGTTTCAGTACTTC. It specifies CAWSGGGQFQYF.

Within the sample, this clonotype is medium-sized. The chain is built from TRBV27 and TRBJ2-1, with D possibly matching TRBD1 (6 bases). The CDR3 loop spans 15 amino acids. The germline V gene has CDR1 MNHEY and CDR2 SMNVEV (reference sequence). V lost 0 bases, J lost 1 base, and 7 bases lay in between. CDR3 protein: CASSLSGTSYNEQFF. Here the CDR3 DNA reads TGTGCCAGCAGTTTATCGGGGACATCCTACAATGAGCAGTTCTTC.

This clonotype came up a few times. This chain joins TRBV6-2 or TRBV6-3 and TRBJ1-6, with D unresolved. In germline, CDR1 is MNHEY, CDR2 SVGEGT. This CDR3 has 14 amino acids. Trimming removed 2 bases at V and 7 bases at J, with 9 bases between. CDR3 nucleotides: TGTGCCAGCAGTTACGTGACGGGAAATTCACCCCTCCACTTT. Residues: CASSYVTGNSPLHF.

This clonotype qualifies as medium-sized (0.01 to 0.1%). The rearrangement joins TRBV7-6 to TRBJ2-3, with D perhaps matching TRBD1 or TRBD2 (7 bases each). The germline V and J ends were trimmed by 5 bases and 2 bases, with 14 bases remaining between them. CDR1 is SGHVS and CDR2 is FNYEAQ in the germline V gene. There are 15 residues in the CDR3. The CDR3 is CASSPRGGNTDTQYF. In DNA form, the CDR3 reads TGTGCCAGCAGCCCCAGGGGGGGCAACACAGATACGCAGTATTTT.

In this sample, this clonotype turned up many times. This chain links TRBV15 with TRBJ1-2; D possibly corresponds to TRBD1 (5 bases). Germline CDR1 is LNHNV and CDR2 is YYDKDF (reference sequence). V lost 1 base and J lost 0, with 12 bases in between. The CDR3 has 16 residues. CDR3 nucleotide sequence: TGTGCCACCAGCAGAGCTGGACACCCTTCTAACTATGGCTACACCTTC. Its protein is CATSRAGHPSNYGYTF.

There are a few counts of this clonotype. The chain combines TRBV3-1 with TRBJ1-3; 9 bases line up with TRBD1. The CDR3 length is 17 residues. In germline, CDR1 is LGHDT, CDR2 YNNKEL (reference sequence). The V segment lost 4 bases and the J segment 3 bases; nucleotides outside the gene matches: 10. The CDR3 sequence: CASSRLSTGGCGNTIYF. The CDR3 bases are TGTGCCAGCAGCCGATTGTCTACAGGGGGCTGTGGAAACACCATATATTTT.

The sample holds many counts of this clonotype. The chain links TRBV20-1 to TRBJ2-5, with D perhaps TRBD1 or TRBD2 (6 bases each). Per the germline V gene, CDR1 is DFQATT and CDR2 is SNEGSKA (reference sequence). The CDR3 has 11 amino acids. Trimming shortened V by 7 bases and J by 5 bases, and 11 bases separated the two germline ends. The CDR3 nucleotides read TGCAGTGGGAGGGGGGTTGAGACCCAGTACTTC. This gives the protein CSGRGVETQYF.

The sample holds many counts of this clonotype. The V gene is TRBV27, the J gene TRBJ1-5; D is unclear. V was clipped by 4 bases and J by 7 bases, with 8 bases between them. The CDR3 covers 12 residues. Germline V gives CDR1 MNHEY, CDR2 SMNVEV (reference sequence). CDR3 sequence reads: CASSYIGQPQHF. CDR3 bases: TGTGCCAGCAGTTATATCGGGCAGCCCCAGCATTTT.

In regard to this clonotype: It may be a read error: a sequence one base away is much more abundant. The chain's CDR3 is CASGVDGRATYGYTF. CDR3 bases: TGTGCCAGCGGCGTAGACGGCAGGGCGACATATGGCTACACCTTC. The genes are TRBV7-2 and TRBJ1-2; D is perhaps TRBD1 (5 bases). The ends were cut back, 8 bases at V and 5 bases at J, with 21 bases in the middle. CDR1 is SGHTA and CDR2 is FQGNSA in the germline V gene. This CDR3 is 15 amino acids long.

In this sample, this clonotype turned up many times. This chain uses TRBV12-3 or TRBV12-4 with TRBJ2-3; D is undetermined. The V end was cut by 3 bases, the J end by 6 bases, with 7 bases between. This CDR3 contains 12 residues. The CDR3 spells CASSFVIDTQYF. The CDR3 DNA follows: TGTGCCAGCAGTTTTGTAATCGATACGCAGTATTTT.

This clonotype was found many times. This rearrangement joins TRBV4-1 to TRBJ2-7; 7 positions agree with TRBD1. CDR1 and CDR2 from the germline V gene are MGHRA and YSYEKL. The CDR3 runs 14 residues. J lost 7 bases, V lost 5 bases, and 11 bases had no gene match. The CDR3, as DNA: TGCGCCAGCAGCATCGTCACAGGGGTTGGGGAGCAGTACGTC. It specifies CASSIVTGVGEQYV.

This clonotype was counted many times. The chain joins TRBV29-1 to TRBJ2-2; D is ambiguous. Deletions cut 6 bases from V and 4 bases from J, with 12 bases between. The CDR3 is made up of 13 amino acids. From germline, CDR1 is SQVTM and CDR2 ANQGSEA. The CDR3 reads CSVRTACTGELFF. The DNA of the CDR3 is TGCAGCGTGAGGACGGCTTGCACCGGGGAGCTGTTTTTT.

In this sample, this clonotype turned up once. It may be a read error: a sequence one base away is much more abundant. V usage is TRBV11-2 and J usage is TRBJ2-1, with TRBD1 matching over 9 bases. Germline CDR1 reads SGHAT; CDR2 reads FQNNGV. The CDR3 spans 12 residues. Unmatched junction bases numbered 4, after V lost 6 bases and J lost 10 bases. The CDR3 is CASRWTGEEQFF. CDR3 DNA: TGTGCCAGCAGGTGGACAGGGGAAGAGCAGTTCTTC.

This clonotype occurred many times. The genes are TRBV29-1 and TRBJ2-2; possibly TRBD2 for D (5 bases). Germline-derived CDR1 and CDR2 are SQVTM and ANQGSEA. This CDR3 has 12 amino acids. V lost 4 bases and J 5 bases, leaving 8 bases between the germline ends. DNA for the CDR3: TGCAGCGTTGTACCGGGGACCGGGGAGCTGTTTTTT. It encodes CSVVPGTGELFF.

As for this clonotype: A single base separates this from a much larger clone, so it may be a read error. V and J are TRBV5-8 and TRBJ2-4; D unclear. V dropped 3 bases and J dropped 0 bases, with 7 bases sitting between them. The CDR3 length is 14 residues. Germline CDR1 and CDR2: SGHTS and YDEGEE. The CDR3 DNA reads TGTGCCAGCAGCTCAACGGGAGCCAAAAACATTCAGTACTTC. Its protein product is CASSSTGAKNIQYF.

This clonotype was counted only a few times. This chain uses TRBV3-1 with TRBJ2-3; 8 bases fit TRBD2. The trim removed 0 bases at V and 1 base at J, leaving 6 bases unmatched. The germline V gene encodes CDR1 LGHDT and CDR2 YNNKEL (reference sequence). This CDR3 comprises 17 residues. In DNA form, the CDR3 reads TGTGCCAGCAGCCAAGATCGGGGACTAGGGGGCACAGATACGCAGTATTTT. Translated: CASSQDRGLGGTDTQYF.

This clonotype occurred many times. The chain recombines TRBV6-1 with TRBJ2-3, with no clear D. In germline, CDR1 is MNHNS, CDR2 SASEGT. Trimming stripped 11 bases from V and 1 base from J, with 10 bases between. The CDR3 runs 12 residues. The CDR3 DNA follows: TGTGCCGTTTCTCCCCGCACAGATACGCAGTATTTT. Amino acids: CAVSPRTDTQYF.

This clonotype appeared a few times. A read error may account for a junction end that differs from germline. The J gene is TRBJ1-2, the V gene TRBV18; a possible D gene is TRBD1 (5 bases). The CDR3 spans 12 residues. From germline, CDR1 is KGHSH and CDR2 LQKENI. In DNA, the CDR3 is TGTGCCAGCTCACGGGACGGCTATGGCGACACCTTC. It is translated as CASSRDGYGDTF.

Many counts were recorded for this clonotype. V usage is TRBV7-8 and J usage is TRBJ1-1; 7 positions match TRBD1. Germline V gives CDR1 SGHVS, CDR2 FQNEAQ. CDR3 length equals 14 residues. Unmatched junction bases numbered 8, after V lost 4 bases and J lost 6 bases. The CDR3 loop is CASSSRQGGAEAFF. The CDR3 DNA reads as TGTGCCAGCAGCTCCAGACAGGGAGGCGCTGAAGCTTTCTTT.

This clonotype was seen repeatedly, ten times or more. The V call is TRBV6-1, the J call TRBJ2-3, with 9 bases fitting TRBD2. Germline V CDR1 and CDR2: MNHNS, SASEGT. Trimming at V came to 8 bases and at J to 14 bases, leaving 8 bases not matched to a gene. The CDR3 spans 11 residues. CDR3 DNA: TGTGCCAGCGCAAGCGGGGGGCCCGTGTATTTT. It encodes CASASGGPVYF.

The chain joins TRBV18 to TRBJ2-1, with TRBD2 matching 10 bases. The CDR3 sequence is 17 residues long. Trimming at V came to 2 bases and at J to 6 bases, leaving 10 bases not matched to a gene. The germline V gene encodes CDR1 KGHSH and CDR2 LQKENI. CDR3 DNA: TGTGCCAGCTCACCATCTGGCAGCGGGAGGGGTTCCAATGAGCAGTTCTTC. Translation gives CASSPSGSGRGSNEQFF.